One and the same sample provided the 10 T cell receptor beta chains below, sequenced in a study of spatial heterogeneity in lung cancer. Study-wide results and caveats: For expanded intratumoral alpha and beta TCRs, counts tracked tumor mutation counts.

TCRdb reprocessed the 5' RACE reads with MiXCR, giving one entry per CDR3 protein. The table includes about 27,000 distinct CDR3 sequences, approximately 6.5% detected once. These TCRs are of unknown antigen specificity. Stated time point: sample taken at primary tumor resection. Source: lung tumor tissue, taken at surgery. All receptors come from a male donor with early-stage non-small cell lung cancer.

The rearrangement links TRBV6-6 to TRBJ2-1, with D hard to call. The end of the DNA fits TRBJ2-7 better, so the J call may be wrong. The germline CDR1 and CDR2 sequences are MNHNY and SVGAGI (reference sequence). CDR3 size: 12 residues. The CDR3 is CASSGPYNEQYF. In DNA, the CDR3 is TGTGCCAGCAGCGGACCATACAATGAGCAGTACTTC.

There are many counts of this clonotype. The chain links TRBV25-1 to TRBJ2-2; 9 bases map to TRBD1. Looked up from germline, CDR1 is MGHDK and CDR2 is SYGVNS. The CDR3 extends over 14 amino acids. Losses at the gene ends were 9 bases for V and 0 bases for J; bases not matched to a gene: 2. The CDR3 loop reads CASRDRANTGELFF. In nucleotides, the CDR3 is TGTGCCAGTAGGGACAGGGCGAACACCGGGGAGCTGTTTTTT.

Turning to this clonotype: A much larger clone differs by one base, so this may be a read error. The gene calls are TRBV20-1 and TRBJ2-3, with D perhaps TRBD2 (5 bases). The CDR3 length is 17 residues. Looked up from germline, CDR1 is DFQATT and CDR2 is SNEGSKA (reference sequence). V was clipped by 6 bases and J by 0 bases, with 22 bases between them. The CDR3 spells CSAPTEGQSSSTDTQYF. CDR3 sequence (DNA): TGCAGTGCACCTACAGAGGGCCAATCGAGCAGCACAGATACGCAGTATTTT.

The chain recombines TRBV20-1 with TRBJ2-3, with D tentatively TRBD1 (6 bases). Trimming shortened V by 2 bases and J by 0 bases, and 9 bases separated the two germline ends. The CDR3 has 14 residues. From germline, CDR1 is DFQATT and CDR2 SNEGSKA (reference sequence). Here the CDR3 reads CSARQGLSTDTQYF. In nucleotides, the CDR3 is TGCAGTGCTAGACAGGGGCTTAGCACAGATACGCAGTATTTT.

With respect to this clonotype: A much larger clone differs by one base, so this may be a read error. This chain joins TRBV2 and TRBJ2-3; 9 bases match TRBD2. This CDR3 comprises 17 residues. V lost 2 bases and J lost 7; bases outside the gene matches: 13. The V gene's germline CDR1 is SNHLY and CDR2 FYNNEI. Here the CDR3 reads CASSEMGSGGPRNTQYF. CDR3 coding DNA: TGTGCCAGCAGTGAAATGGGTAGCGGGGGACCCAGGAATACGCAGTATTTT.

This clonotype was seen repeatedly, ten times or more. In DNA, the CDR3 is TGCAGCGCCGACATGGGATCCGGGGAGCTGTTTTTT. Translated: CSADMGSGELFF. The chain is built from TRBV29-1 and TRBJ2-2; D call uncertain. This CDR3 has 12 amino acids. Deletions cut 7 bases from V and 6 bases from J, with 12 bases between. Germline V gives CDR1 SQVTM, CDR2 ANQGSEA.

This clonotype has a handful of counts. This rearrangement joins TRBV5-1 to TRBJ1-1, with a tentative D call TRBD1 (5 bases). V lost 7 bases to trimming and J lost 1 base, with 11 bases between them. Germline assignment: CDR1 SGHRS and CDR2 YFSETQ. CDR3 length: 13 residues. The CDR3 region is CASGQRGNTEAFF. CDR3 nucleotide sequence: TGCGCCAGCGGCCAGAGGGGGAACACTGAAGCTTTCTTT.

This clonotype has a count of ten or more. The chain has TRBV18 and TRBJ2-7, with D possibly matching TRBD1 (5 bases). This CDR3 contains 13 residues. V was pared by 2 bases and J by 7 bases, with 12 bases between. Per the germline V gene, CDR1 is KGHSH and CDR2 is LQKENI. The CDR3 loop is CASSPVGDREQYF. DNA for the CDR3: TGTGCCAGCTCACCAGTAGGGGATCGGGAGCAGTACTTC.

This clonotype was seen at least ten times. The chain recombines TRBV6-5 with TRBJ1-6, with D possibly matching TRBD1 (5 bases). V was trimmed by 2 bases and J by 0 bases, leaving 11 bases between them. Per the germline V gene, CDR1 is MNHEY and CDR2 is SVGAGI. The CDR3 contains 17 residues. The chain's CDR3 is CASSYQGALSYNSPLHF. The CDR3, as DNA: TGTGCCAGCAGTTACCAGGGTGCCCTCTCCTATAATTCACCCCTCCACTTT.

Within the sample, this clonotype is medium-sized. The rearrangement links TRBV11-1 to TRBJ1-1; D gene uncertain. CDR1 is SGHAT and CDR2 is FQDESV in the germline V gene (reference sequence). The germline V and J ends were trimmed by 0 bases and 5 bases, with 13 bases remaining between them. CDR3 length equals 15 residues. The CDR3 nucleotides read TGTGCCAGCAGCTTAGCGCGGAGGGCGGGAACTGAAGCTTTCTTT. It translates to CASSLARRAGTEAFF.